The T cell receptor (beta chain) under discussion was sequenced for a study of T cell repertoires in cytomegalovirus infection. About the study: The public TCR beta signatures pointed to both CMV infection and matching HLA type.

The CDR3 spans 15 residues. V lost 0 bases, J lost 10 bases, and 18 bases lay in between. In germline, CDR1 is LGHNA, CDR2 YSLEER. TCRdb re-derived calls from the reads in MiXCR, one entry per CDR3 protein. The data contain some 400,000 distinct CDR3 sequences, 31% of them singletons. Broader study findings: CMV carriers having the relevant HLA were flagged by cumulative public TCR beta family frequency.

Notes on this clonotype: Antigen specificity is unknown.

The chain employs TRBV4-3 and TRBJ1-1, with no clear D. The sequenced sample was PBMCs. This TCR derives from a human donor in good health (CMV status not recorded). Some clones in this sample may be carry-over from other donors' samples. CDR3 sequence: CASSQDRWDLRGAFF. CDR3 bases: TGCGCCAGCAGCCAAGATCGTTGGGATCTAAGAGGAGCTTTCTTT.